The clone carrying this T cell receptor beta chain was counted only a few times. MiXCR was run by TCRdb on the reads, yielding one entry per CDR3 protein. In the table there are under 300,000 distinct CDR3 sequences, about 17% of which are singletons. The entry originates in a study of T cell repertoires in cytomegalovirus infection. From germline, CDR1 is SNHLY and CDR2 FYNNEI. The CDR3 runs 12 residues. Between the trimmed V and J ends, which lost 11 bases and 13 bases, there was a span of 21 bases. The chain has TRBV2 and TRBJ2-1, with D perhaps matching TRBD1 (6 bases). The clonotype was recovered from a human donor in good health (CMV status not recorded). Some clones in this sample may be carry-over from other donors' samples. The source material was CD8+ T cells from PBMCs. CDR3 sequence reads: CASQGSPQEQFF. CDR3 DNA: TGTGCCTCGCAGGGGTCCCCTCAGGAACAGTTCTTC.